Following are 2 T cell receptor beta chains from one sample sequenced in a study of Graves' ophthalmopathy and Graves' hyperthyroidism. Investigators amplified TCR beta CDR3 regions from RNA transcripts. An initial RT-PCR round employing HTBI primers preceded a second-round multiplex PCR. TCRdb used MiXCR to reprocess the multiplex PCR reads, holding one entry per CDR3 protein. This table has about 400,000 distinct CDR3 sequences, 15% to 20% appearing once. The sequenced sample was peripheral blood. The receptor source for this set is a woman under 30 with Graves' ophthalmopathy.

The rearrangement links TRBV15 to TRBJ1-2, with D unclear. Trimming removed 0 bases at V and 8 bases at J, with 13 bases between. From germline, CDR1 is LNHNV and CDR2 YYDKDF (reference sequence). This CDR3 is 14 amino acids long. CDR3 loop: CATSREVEGYGYTF. The CDR3 DNA reads as TGTGCCACCAGCAGAGAGGTGGAGGGATACGGCTACACCTTC.

This clonotype was recorded many times. The chain joins TRBV28 to TRBJ1-1; D gene uncertain. Germline V gives CDR1 MDHEN, CDR2 SYDVKM. This CDR3 has 18 amino acids. The V and J ends lost 3 bases and 0 bases respectively, with 20 bases between them. The DNA for the CDR3 is TGTGCCAGCAGTTTGACCTCTCACCTGACGGATTTGAACACTGAAGCTTTCTTT. Translation: CASSLTSHLTDLNTEAFF.